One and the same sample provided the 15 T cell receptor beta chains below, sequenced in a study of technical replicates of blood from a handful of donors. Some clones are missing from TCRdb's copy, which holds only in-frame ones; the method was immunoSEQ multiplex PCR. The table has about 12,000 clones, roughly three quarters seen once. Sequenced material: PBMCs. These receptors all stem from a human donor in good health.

The CDR3 coding sequence is TGCGCCAGCAGCGGAGGGACGGGAAACACCATATATTTT. This translates into CASSGGTGNTIYF. The gene calls are TRBV5-1 and TRBJ1-3; TRBD1 might be the D (5 bases). CDR1 is SGHRS and CDR2 is YFSETQ in the germline V gene. CDR3 size: 13 residues. V lost 4 bases and J 4 bases, leaving 9 bases between the germline ends.

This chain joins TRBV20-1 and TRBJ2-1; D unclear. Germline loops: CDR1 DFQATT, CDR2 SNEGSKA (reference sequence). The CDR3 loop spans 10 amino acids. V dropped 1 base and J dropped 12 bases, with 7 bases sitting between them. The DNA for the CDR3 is TGCAGTGCTAGAGTTGTGCGGCAGTTCTTC. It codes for CSARVVRQFF.

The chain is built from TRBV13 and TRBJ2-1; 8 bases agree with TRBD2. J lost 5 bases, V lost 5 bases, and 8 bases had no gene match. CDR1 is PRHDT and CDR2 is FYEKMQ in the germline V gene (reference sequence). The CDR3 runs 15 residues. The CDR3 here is CASSAPGTRNNEQFF. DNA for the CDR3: TGTGCCAGCAGCGCCCCCGGGACTAGAAACAATGAGCAGTTCTTC.

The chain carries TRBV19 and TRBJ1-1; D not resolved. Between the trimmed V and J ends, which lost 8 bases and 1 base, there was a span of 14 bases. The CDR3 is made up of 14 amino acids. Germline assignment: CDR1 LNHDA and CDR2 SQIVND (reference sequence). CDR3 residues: CASRTGERNTEAFF. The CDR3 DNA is TGTGCCAGTCGGACGGGAGAGAGGAACACTGAAGCTTTCTTT.

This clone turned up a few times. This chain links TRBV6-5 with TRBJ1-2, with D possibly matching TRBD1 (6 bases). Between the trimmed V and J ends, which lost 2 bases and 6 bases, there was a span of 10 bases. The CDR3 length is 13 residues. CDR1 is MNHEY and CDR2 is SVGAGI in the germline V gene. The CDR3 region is CASSYRGQNGYTF. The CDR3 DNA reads TGTGCCAGCAGTTACCGCGGACAGAATGGCTACACCTTC.

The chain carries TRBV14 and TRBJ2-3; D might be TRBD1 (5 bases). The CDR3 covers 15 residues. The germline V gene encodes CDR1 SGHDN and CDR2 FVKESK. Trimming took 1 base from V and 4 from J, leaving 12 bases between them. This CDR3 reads CASSQGQGRSDTQYF. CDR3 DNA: TGTGCCAGCAGCCAAGGCCAGGGTCGGTCAGATACGCAGTATTTT.

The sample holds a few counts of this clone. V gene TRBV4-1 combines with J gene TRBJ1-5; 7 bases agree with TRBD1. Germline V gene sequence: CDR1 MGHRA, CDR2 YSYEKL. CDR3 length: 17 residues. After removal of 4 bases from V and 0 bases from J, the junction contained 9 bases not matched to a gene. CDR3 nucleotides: TGCGCCAGCAGCCGAGAGTCGGGACAGAATAGCAATCAGCCCCAGCATTTT. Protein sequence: CASSRESGQNSNQPQHF.

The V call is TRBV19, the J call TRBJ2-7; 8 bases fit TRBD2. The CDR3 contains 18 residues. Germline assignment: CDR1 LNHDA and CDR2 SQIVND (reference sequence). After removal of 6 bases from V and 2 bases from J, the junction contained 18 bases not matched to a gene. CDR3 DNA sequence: TGTGCCAGTAGCAAAAGGGTGGTAGCGGGGCAACTTACCTACGAGCAGTACTTC. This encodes CASSKRVVAGQLTYEQYF.

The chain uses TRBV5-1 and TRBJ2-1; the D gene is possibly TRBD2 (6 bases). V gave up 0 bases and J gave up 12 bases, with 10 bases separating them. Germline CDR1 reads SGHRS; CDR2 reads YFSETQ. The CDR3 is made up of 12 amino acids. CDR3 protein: CASSLAGGPQFF. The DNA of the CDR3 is TGCGCCAGCAGCTTGGCCGGGGGACCGCAGTTCTTC.

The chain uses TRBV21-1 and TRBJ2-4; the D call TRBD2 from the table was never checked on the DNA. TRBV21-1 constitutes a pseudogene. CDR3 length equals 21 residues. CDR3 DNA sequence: TGTGCCAGCAGCAAAGCGTTCGGCCACAGCGGGAGGGCCTCGGCCAAAAACATTCAGTACTTC. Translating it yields CASSKAFGHSGRASAKNIQYF.

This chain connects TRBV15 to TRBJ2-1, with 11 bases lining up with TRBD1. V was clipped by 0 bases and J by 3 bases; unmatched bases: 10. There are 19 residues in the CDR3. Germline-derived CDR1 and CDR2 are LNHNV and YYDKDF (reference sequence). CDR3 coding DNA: TGTGCCACCAGCAGAGACCAAGGGACAGGGGGACGTCGCTACAATGAGCAGTTCTTC. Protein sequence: CATSRDQGTGGRRYNEQFF. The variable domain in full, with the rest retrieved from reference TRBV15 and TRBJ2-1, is DAMVIQNPRYQVTQFGKPVTLSCSQTLNHNVMYWYQQKSSQAPKLLFHYYDKDFNNEADTPDNFQSRRPNTSFCFLDIRSPGLGDTAMYLCATSRDQGTGGRRYNEQFFGPGTRLTVL.

The CDR3 DNA is TGCGCCAGCAGCTTGAGAGGTAGTAGCATCCAAGAGACCCAGTACTTC. It specifies CASSLRGSSIQETQYF. V gene TRBV5-1 combines with J gene TRBJ2-5, with D unclear. Germline CDR1 reads SGHRS; CDR2 reads YFSETQ. V gave up 1 base and J gave up 1 base, with 14 bases separating them. The CDR3 is made up of 16 amino acids.

CDR3 nucleotide sequence: TGTGCCAGCAGTGAAGGTGGGGCACTAGCGGTGCAAGAGACCCAGTACTTC. Amino acids: CASSEGGALAVQETQYF. The chain is built from TRBV2 and TRBJ2-5; 8 nucleotides match TRBD2. The length of the CDR3 is 17 residues. V shed 1 base, J shed 2 bases, and the junction held 9 bases outside the gene matches. Looked up from germline, CDR1 is SNHLY and CDR2 is FYNNEI.

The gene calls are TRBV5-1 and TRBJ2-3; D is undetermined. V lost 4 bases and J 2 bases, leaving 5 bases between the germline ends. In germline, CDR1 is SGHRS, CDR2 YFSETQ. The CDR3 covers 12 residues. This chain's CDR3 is CASSEDTDTQYF. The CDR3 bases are TGCGCCAGCAGCGAGGACACAGATACGCAGTATTTT.

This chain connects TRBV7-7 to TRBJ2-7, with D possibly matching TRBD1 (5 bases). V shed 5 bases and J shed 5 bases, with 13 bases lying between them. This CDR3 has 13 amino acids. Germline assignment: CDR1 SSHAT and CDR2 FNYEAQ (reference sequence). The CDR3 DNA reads TGTGCCAGCAGCCATCAGGCAGGGAACGAGCAGTACTTC. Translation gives CASSHQAGNEQYF.